This T cell receptor beta chain was found in a study of graft-versus-host responses after intestinal transplantation (dated by TCRdb to the early 2020s). In terms of the full investigation: Multivisceral, liver-intestinal, or isolated intestinal transplants were received by the recipients. Anti-thymocyte globulin induction was given to all recipients, followed by maintenance tacrolimus and steroids for 3 to 4 years. After intestinal transplantation, graft-versus-host and host-versus-graft alloreactive T cell clones in the graft, circulation and bone marrow were tracked using bulk TCR-beta CDR3 sequencing. To identify alloreactive clones, pre-transplant mixed lymphocyte reaction products were sequenced and compared with unstimulated pre-transplant donor and recipient T cells. Of the 20 to 25 intestinal transplant recipients enrolled in the cohort, one of whom was a retransplant, a few patients without pretransplant specimens were excluded. Donor T cell macrochimerism was defined as a peak of at least 4% donor T cells among recipient peripheral blood mononuclear cells. Rather than being sequenced by the commercial service, samples from three later patients were sequenced in-house on an Illumina MiSeq and processed with MiXCR.

Libraries were made using the immunoSEQ multiplex PCR assay. For most patients, genomic DNA was isolated with the Qiagen DNeasy Blood and Tissue Kit and shipped frozen to Adaptive Biotechnologies for TCR sequencing. Adaptive Biotechnologies carried out high-throughput TCR-beta CDR3 sequencing of genomic DNA for most patients. On the authors' methods: Adaptive's ImmunoSEQ software supplied the TCR sequencing data for around 19 patients, while MiXCR and VDJtools were used to process a few other patients. CD4 versus CD8 sorting errors were corrected by removing sequences found in both subsets at a frequency ratio below 5:1. CDR3 nucleotide sequences shared between donor and recipient were removed because the origin of such sequences could not be assigned. To count as alloreactive, a clone needed at least 2-fold expansion over unstimulated cells and a minimum CFSE-low frequency of 0.002% (template counts) or 0.001% (read counts). A clone was considered mappable if detected in the sequenced pre-transplant spleen, lymph node, or MLR CFSE-low populations of the donor or recipient. Cumulative frequency of alloreactive clones was calculated as a percentage of all sequences weighted by copy number. TCRdb provides this immuneACCESS table in a form limited to in-frame rearrangements. Some clones are lacking; in checked studies, under half of them reflect an unresolved V gene, and why the rest are absent is not known. D and trimming were read from the DNA, whereas the V and J calls and clone size are those reported in that table. This sample has around 120,000 clones in its table, and just over 90% of those were observed once. The top ten constitute approximately 0.17% of the sample.

Concerning this clone itself: This clone's antigen is unknown. No qualities accompany the bases; no much larger clone lies one base away.

The label giving this sample's time point can be read as: cells obtained before transplantation from donor or recipient. CD3+CD4+ and CD3+CD8+ populations were FACS-sorted from unstimulated pre-transplant donor and recipient cells taken from spleen or lymph nodes. Overall results and qualifications from the work: High GvH to HvG T cell clonal ratios were observed in the allografts of patients with donor T cell macrochimerism. Early after transplant, peak levels of circulating GvH clones were associated with declines in HvG clones. GvH clones were detected in recipient bone marrow, and some of these GvH clones were observed earlier in ileal mucosa or blood, consistent with an intestinal mucosal origin. Conclusions were limited by the relatively low number and heterogeneity of intestinal transplant patients.

Sequencing used unstimulated CD4+ T cells sorted from spleen or lymph node cells, obtained before intestinal transplant. This TCR was sampled from a human donor who received an intestinal transplant.

The CDR3 region has the sequence CAISEGLAGNEQFF. Here is the DNA: TGTGCCATCAGTGAGGGACTAGCGGGGAATGAGCAGTTCTTC. This chain is built from TRBV10-3 and TRBJ2-1; 12 of the junction bases match TRBD2. Clipping removes 2 bases from V and 7 bases from J, with 0 as the unmatched junction base count. The CDR3 spans 14 residues, from the cysteine through the phenylalanine. Here the CDR3 DNA is all that survives: 42 bases in frame from base 1. Sequences ENHRY (CDR1) and SYGVKD (CDR2) are obtained from the germline V gene.